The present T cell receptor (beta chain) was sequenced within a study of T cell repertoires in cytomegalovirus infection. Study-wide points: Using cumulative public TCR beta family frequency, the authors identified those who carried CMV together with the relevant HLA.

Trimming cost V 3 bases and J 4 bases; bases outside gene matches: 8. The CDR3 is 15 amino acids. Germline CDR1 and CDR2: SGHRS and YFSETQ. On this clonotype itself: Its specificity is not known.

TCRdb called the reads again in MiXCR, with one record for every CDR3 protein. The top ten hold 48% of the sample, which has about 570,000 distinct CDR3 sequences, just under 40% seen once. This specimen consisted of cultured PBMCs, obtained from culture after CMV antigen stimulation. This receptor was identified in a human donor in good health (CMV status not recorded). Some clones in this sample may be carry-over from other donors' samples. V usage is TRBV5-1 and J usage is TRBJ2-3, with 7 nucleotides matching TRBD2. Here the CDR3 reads CASSWTREGADTQYF. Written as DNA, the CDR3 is TGCGCCAGCAGCTGGACAAGGGAGGGTGCAGATACGCAGTATTTT.